This T cell receptor (beta chain) comes out of a study of blood T cell repertoires in COVID-19. Study at large: Acute and convalescent COVID-19 samples came from the United States, Italy and Spain. T cells, B-cell-depleted T cells, or PBMCs supplied cDNA or gDNA.

The assay was immunoSEQ multiplex PCR, and TCRdb's table has in-frame clones only and misses some. Here the sample spans 400,000 to 550,000 clones, around nine tenths being singletons. With 4 bases clipped from V and 7 bases from J, the junction kept 10 bases outside the gene matches. Germline V gene data show CDR1 as SGHVS and CDR2 as FNYEAQ. This CDR3 comprises 15 residues. Study members were between about 18 and 90 years old and lived in 25 or so US regions. Membership in each cohort depended on participant-reported clinical history. The source material was PBMCs or T cells enriched from blood (not recorded which). The TCR sequence derives from a woman younger than 30 with acute COVID-19. The chain uses TRBV7-6 and TRBJ1-2, with 9 bases identical to TRBD1. This CDR3 reads CASSSPKDRGGGYTF. DNA of the CDR3: TGTGCCAGCAGCTCCCCCAAGGACAGGGGTGGTGGCTACACCTTC.